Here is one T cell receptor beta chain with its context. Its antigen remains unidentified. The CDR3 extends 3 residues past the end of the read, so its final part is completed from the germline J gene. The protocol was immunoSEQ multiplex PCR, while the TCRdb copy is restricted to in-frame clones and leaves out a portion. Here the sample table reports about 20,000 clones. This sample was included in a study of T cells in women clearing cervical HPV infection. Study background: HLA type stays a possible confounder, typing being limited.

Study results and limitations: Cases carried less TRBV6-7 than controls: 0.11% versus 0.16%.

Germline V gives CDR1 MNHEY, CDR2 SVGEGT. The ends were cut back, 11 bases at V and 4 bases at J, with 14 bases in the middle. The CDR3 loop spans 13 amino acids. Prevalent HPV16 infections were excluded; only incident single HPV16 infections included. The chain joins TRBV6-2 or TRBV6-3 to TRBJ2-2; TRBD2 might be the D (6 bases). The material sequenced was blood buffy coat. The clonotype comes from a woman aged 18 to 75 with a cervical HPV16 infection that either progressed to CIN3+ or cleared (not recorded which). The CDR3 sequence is CAAGSGGTGELFF. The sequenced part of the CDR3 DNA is TGTGCCGCGGGGTCCGGGGGCACCGGGGAG.